This TCR beta chain was observed in a study of blood T cell repertoires in COVID-19. Trimming at V came to 7 bases and at J to 1 base, leaving 0 bases not matched to a gene. CDR3 length: 12 amino acids. CDR1 and CDR2 (germline): SGDLS, YYNGEE. Sequencing used immunoSEQ multiplex PCR; TCRdb keeps in-frame clones, though not all of them. Of a few hundred thousand clones listed, 80% to 90% are singletons. Source material: PBMCs or T cells enriched from blood (not recorded which). This receptor was identified in a man younger than 45 who had recovered from COVID-19. The rearrangement links TRBV9 to TRBJ1-1, with 8 bases that match TRBD1. CDR3 nucleotides: TGTGCCAGCGGGACAGGGAACACTGAAGCTTTCTTT. Its protein is CASGTGNTEAFF.